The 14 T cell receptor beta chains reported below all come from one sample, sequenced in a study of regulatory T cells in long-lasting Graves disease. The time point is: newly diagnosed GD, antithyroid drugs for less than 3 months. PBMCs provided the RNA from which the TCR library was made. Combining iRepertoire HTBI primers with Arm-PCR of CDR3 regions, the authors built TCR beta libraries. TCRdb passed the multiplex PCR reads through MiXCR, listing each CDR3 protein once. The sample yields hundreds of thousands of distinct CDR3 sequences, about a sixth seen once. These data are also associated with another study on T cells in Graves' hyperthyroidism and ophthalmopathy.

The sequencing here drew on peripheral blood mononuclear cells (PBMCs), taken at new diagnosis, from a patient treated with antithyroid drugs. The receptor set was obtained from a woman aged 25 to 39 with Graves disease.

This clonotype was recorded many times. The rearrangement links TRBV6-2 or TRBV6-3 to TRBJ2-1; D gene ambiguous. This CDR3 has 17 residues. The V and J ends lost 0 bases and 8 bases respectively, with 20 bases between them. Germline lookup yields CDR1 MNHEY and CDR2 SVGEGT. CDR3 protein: CASSYSITGLKGHEQFF. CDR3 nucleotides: TGTGCCAGCAGTTACTCGATAACCGGGCTAAAGGGCCATGAGCAGTTCTTC.

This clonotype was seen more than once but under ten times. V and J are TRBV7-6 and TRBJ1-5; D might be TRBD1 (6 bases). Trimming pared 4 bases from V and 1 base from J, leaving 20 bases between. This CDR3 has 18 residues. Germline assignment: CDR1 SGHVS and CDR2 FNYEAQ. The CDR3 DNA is TGTGCCAGCAGCTCCCTCGCCGGGGGGGGCGCGAGCAATCAGCCCCAGCATTTT. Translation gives CASSSLAGGGASNQPQHF.

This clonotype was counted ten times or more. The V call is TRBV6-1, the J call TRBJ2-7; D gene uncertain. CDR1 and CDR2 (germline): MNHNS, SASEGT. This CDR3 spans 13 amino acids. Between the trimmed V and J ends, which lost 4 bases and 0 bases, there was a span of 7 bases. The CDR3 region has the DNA TGTGCCAGCAGTGTCAGTGGCTCCTACGAGCAGTACTTC. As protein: CASSVSGSYEQYF.

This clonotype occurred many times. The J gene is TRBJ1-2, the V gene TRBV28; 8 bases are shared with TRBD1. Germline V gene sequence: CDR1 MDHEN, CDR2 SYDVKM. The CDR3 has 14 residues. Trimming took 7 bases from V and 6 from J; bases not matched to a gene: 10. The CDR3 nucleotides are TGTGCCAGCACCCGAACAGGGGGTAATCATGGCTACACCTTC. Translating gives CASTRTGGNHGYTF.

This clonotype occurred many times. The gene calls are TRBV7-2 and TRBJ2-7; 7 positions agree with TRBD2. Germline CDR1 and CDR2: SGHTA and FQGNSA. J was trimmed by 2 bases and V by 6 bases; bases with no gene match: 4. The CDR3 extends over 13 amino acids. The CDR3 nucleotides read TGTGCCAGCAGGCTGGGGGGGACCTACGAGCAGTACTTC. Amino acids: CASRLGGTYEQYF. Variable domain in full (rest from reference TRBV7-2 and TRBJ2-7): GAGVSQSPSNKVTEKGKDVELRCDPISGHTALYWYRQSLGQGLEFLIYFQGNSAPDKSGLPSDRFSAERTGGSVSTLTIQRTQQEDSAVYLCASRLGGTYEQYFGPGTRLTVT.

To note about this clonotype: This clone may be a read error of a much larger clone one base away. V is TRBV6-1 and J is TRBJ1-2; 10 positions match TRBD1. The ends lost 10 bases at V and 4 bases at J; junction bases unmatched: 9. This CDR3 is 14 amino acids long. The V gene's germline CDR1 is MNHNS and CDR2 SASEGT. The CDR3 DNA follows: TGTGCCATCCATGCCGGGACAGGGGCCTATGGCTACACCTTC. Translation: CAIHAGTGAYGYTF.

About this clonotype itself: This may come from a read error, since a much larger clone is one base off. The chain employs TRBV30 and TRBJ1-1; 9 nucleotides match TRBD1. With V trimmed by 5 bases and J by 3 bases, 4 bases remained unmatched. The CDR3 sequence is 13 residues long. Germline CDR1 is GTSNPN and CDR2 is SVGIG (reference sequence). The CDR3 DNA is TGTGCCTGGGAGGGACAGGGTCACACTGAAGCTTTCTTT. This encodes CAWEGQGHTEAFF.

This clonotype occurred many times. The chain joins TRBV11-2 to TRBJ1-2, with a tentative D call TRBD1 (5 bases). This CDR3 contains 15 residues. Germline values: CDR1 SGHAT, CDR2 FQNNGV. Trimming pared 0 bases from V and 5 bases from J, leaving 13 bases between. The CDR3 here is CASSLDRTSIYGYTF. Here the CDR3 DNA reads TGTGCCAGCAGCTTAGATCGGACAAGCATATATGGCTACACCTTC.

The CDR3 nucleotides read TGTGCCAGCTCCCCCGGAAGAAGGGGTTATAGCAATCAGCCCCAGCATTTT. Protein product: CASSPGRRGYSNQPQHF. The V gene is TRBV18, the J gene TRBJ1-5, with D tentatively TRBD1 (5 bases). With 6 bases removed from V and 0 bases from J, the gap between germline ends came to 18 bases. CDR3 size: 17 residues. Germline values: CDR1 KGHSH, CDR2 LQKENI.

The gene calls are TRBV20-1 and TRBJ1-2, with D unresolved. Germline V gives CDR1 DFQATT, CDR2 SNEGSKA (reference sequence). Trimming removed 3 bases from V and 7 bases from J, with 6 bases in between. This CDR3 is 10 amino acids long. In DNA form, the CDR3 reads TGCAGTGCTAGGTTCGGTGGCTACACCTTC. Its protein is CSARFGGYTF.

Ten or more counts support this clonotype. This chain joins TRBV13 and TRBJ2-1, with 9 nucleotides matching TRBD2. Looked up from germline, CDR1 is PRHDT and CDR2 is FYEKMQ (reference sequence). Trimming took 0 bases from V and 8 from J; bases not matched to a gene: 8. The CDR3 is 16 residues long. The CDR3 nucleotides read TGTGCCAGCAGCTTAGGGGGTTCTCGCGGGAGGGATGAGCAGTTCTTC. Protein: CASSLGGSRGRDEQFF.

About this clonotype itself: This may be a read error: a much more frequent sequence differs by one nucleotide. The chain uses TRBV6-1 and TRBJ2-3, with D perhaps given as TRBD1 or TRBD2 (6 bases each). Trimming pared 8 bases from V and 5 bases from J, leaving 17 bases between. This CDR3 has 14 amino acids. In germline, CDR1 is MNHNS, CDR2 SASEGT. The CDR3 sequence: CASPPGGGKDTQYF. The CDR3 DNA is TGTGCCAGCCCGCCCGGAGGGGGGAAAGATACGCAGTATTTT.

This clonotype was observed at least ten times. DNA for the CDR3: TGTGCCAGCAGCCAAGAGCGACGGTGGAACACTGAAGCTTTCTTT. Its translation is CASSQERRWNTEAFF. The chain has TRBV3-1 and TRBJ1-1; D is ambiguous. In germline, CDR1 is LGHDT, CDR2 YNNKEL (reference sequence). This CDR3 has 15 residues. With 0 bases removed from V and 1 base from J, the gap between germline ends came to 9 bases.

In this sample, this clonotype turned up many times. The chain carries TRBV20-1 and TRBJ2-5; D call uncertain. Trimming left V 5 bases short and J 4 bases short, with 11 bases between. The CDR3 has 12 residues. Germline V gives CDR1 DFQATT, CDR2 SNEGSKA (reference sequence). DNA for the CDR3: TGCAGTGCTTCCCTCGGGTTAGAGACCCAGTACTTC. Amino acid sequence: CSASLGLETQYF.